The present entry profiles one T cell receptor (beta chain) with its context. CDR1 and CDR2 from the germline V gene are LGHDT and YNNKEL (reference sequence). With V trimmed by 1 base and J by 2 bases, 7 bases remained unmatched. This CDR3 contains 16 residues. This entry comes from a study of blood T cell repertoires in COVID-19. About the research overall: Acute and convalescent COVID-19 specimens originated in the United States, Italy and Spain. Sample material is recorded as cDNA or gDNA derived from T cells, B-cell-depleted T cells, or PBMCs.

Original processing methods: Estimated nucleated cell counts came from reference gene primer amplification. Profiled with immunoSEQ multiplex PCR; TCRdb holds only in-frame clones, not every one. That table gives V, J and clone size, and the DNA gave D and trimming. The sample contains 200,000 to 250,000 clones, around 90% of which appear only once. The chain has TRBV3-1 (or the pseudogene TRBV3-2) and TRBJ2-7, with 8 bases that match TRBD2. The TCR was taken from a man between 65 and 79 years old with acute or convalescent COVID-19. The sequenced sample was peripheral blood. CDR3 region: CASSQGLAGNTYEQYF. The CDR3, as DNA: TGTGCCAGCAGCCAAGGTCTAGCGGGCAATACCTACGAGCAGTACTTC.